These 30 T cell receptor beta chains originate from one sample sequenced in a study of T cells in Graves' hyperthyroidism and ophthalmopathy. The CDR3 regions of TCR beta were amplified from RNA transcripts. First-round RT-PCR of the TCR CDR3 relied on the HTBI primer set. In TCRdb, the multiplex PCR reads were re-called with MiXCR into one record per CDR3 protein. Altogether hundreds of thousands of distinct CDR3 sequences are present, about a fifth being singletons, with the ten largest covering approximately 4%. Sequencing input: blood. Source of these receptors: a woman aged 18-29 years with Graves' hyperthyroidism.

This clonotype was recorded at least ten times. The V and J genes are TRBV10-1 and TRBJ1-1; 9 nucleotides line up with TRBD1. Germline lookup yields CDR1 WNHNN and CDR2 SYGVQD (reference sequence). The junction had 0 bases not matched to a gene; V was cut back by 4 bases and J by 3 bases. The CDR3 is 13 residues long. CDR3 DNA: TGCGCCAGCAGTGGGACAGGGGACACTGAAGCTTTCTTT. Protein: CASSGTGDTEAFF.

A note on this clonotype: A much larger clonotype is one base distant, so this may be a read error. This sequence joins TRBV6-5 and TRBJ2-2; D possibly corresponds to TRBD2 (5 bases). The germline CDR1 and CDR2 sequences are MNHEY and SVGAGI. This CDR3 contains 15 residues. Here the CDR3 reads CASSNSGDAFGELVF. DNA of the CDR3: TGTGCCAGCAGTAACAGTGGTGATGCTTTCGGGGAGCTGGTTTTT.

This clonotype has at least ten counts. This chain's CDR3 is CASSPDVGYTF. The CDR3 DNA is TGTGCCAGCAGCCCGGACGTTGGCTACACCTTC. The chain joins TRBV2 to TRBJ1-2, with D uncertain. From germline, CDR1 is SNHLY and CDR2 FYNNEI. Trimming pared 6 bases from V and 7 bases from J, leaving 9 bases between. CDR3 length equals 11 residues.

The J gene is TRBJ2-5, the V gene TRBV3-1, with no clear D. Between the trimmed V and J ends, which lost 2 bases and 3 bases, there was a span of 7 bases. This CDR3 comprises 13 residues. Germline V gene sequence: CDR1 LGHDT, CDR2 YNNKEL (reference sequence). The CDR3 loop is CASSQMVEETQYF. In DNA form, the CDR3 reads TGTGCCAGCAGCCAAATGGTCGAAGAGACCCAGTACTTC.

There are many counts of this clonotype. Here the CDR3 reads CSVRDRGPNYGYTF. CDR3 DNA: TGCAGCGTCCGGGACCGCGGCCCTAACTATGGCTACACCTTC. The V call is TRBV29-1, the J call TRBJ1-2; D may be TRBD1 (5 bases). This CDR3 is 14 amino acids long. V was shortened by 6 bases and J by 0 bases, with 14 bases between the two germline ends. Germline CDR1 reads SQVTM; CDR2 reads ANQGSEA.

At least ten counts were recorded for this clonotype. The chain employs TRBV12-3 or TRBV12-4 and TRBJ1-6; D is undetermined. Trimming shortened V by 6 bases and J by 10 bases, and 13 bases separated the two germline ends. The CDR3 contains 13 residues. The CDR3 bases are TGTGCCAGCAGCCCCGGTGAAGGATCACCCCTCCACTTT. As protein: CASSPGEGSPLHF.

This clonotype was counted ten times or more. The chain joins TRBV10-3 to TRBJ1-1, with 9 nucleotides matching TRBD1. This CDR3 spans 15 amino acids. The V and J ends lost 2 bases and 5 bases, in that order; junction bases with no gene match: 6. Germline V gene lookup returns CDR1 ENHRY and CDR2 SYGVKD. The DNA of the CDR3 is TGTGCCATCAGTGAGAGTACAGGGGGCAGGACTGAAGCTTTCTTT. Translation: CAISESTGGRTEAFF.

This clonotype occurred many times. V is TRBV6-1 and J is TRBJ2-4; a possible D gene is TRBD1 (6 bases). V lost 10 bases and J 0 bases, leaving 10 bases between the germline ends. CDR1 is MNHNS and CDR2 is SASEGT in the germline V gene. This CDR3 has 13 residues. CDR3 region: CATADRAKNIQYF. CDR3 nucleotides: TGTGCCACCGCGGACAGAGCCAAAAACATTCAGTACTTC.

At least ten counts were recorded for this clonotype. The J gene is TRBJ2-7, the V gene TRBV5-1; 9 nucleotides match TRBD2. The CDR3 extends over 13 amino acids. V shed 4 bases, J shed 3 bases, and the junction held 2 bases outside the gene matches. CDR1 and CDR2 from the germline V gene are SGHRS and YFSETQ. The CDR3 region is CASSRLADYEQYF. The CDR3 DNA is TGCGCCAGCAGCCGACTAGCGGACTACGAGCAGTACTTC.

This clonotype was counted many times. The genes are TRBV28 and TRBJ1-2; tentatively, D is TRBD1 (6 bases). Trimming took 5 bases from V and 8 from J, leaving 12 bases between them. Germline V gene data show CDR1 as MDHEN and CDR2 as SYDVKM. This CDR3 comprises 12 residues. The CDR3 bases are TGTGCCAGCAGTCCGGGGACACGCGGCTACACCTTC. Its protein product is CASSPGTRGYTF.

Many counts were recorded for this clonotype. This chain joins TRBV30 and TRBJ2-2; no firm D call. Germline values: CDR1 GTSNPN, CDR2 SVGIG (reference sequence). The CDR3 runs 13 residues. Trimming removed 8 bases from V and 8 bases from J, with 18 bases in between. The CDR3 DNA reads TGTGCCCGACGCATGACTCTCGGGGGGGAGCTGTTTTTT. Protein: CARRMTLGGELFF. Full variable domain (missing parts from reference TRBV30 and TRBJ2-2): SQTIHQWPATLVQPVGSPLSLECTVEGTSNPNLYWYRQAAGRGLQLLFYSVGIGQISSEVPQNLSASRPQDRQFILSSKKLLLSDSGFYLCARRMTLGGELFFGEGSRLTVL.

This clonotype was seen only a few times. This sequence may be a read error, since a much larger clone differs from it by one base. The chain combines TRBV9 with TRBJ1-1; no firm D call. The CDR3 extends over 13 amino acids. CDR1 is SGDLS, CDR2 YYNGEE, per germline. CDR3 region: CASSVAVNTEACF. The DNA of the CDR3 is TGTGCCAGCAGCGTAGCCGTGAACACTGAAGCTTGCTTT. Based on the CDR3 plus reference TRBV9 and TRBJ1-1, the full variable domain is DSGVTQTPKHLITATGQRVTLRCSPRSGDLSVYWYQQSLDQGLQFLIQYYNGEERAKGNILERFSAQQFPDLHSELNLSSLELGDSALYFCASSVAVNTEACFGQGTRLTVV.

This clonotype was recorded at least ten times. This chain connects TRBV24-1 to TRBJ2-7; the D is unclear. V dropped 3 bases and J dropped 1 base, with 9 bases sitting between them. The CDR3 consists of 14 residues. Germline V gene data show CDR1 as KGHDR and CDR2 as SFDVKD. The CDR3 is CATSDPSESYEQYF. CDR3 nucleotide sequence: TGTGCCACCAGTGATCCCTCGGAGTCCTACGAGCAGTACTTC.

With respect to this clonotype: It may be a read error: a sequence one base away is much more abundant. The genes are TRBV4-1 and TRBJ1-1; D gene uncertain. This CDR3 is built from 15 residues. Germline CDR1 and CDR2: MGHRA and YSYEKL. CDR3 in amino acids: CASSPYYIGATEACF. The CDR3 nucleotides read TGCGCCAGCAGCCCCTACTACATTGGAGCCACTGAAGCTTGCTTT.

This clonotype was seen many times. The chain uses TRBV4-2 and TRBJ1-1; D is uncertain. With 1 base removed from V and 6 bases from J, the gap between germline ends came to 9 bases. The germline V gene encodes CDR1 LGHNA and CDR2 YNFKEQ. The CDR3 is 13 residues long. CDR3 coding DNA: TGTGCCAGCAGCCAAGGGACTAATCCTGAAGCTTTCTTT. Translated, it gives CASSQGTNPEAFF.

This clonotype was counted ten times or more. The genes are TRBV7-3 and TRBJ2-2; D is unclear. The length of the CDR3 is 13 residues. V lost 8 bases and J lost 1, with 8 bases in between. Germline V gene lookup returns CDR1 SGHTA and CDR2 FQGTGA. The CDR3 DNA reads TGTGCCAGCCGACCGGGGAACACCGGGGAGCTGTTTTTT. Translation gives CASRPGNTGELFF.

This clonotype has ten or more counts. CDR3 coding DNA: TGTGCCAGCAGCCAAGCCCGCGGACCAGCGGGGAGAGAGACCCAGTACTTC. It yields the protein CASSQARGPAGRETQYF. This chain joins TRBV3-1 and TRBJ2-5, with 7 bases lining up with TRBD2. Looked up from germline, CDR1 is LGHDT and CDR2 is YNNKEL (reference sequence). The CDR3 is 17 amino acids. Trimming cost V 1 base and J 4 bases; bases outside gene matches: 12.

This clonotype came up many times. The rearrangement links TRBV2 to TRBJ2-7, with 7 positions matching TRBD1. The CDR3 sequence is 14 residues long. With 9 bases clipped from V and 1 base from J, the junction kept 9 bases outside the gene matches. Germline loops: CDR1 SNHLY, CDR2 FYNNEI. In DNA, the CDR3 is TGTGCCAGGAGGACAGGTAGGGGGTCCTACGAGCAGTACTTC. Translating it yields CARRTGRGSYEQYF.

This clonotype was seen at least ten times. The chain has TRBV4-1 and TRBJ1-1; D is unclear. This CDR3 contains 15 residues. Germline V lookup: CDR1 MGHRA, CDR2 YSYEKL. V lost 1 base, J lost 5 bases, and 14 bases lay in between. The chain's CDR3 is CASSQVYLTGTEAFF. DNA for the CDR3: TGCGCCAGCAGCCAAGTGTACCTCACCGGGACTGAAGCTTTCTTT.

With regard to this clonotype: Possible read error: a much larger clone is one base away. CDR3 DNA: TGCAGTGCTACCTCGAGCCCGGGACAGGGTGTCGAGCAGTACTTC. Its translation is CSATSSPGQGVEQYF. The chain carries TRBV20-1 and TRBJ2-7; 9 nucleotides line up with TRBD1. This CDR3 has 15 amino acids. After removal of 4 bases from V and 6 bases from J, the junction contained 13 bases not matched to a gene. The V gene's germline CDR1 is DFQATT and CDR2 SNEGSKA (reference sequence).

This clonotype came up many times. The rearrangement joins TRBV27 to TRBJ1-2, with a possible D match to TRBD1 (6 bases). The germline gives CDR1 MNHEY, CDR2 SMNVEV (reference sequence). This CDR3 region has 18 residues. Trimming cost V 7 bases and J 4 bases, with 28 bases left between them. CDR3 sequence reads: CASTLLGGGRQSFYGYTF. DNA for the CDR3: TGTGCCAGCACCCTTCTAGGGGGGGGACGGCAATCGTTCTATGGCTACACCTTC.

Of note for this clonotype: A much larger clone is a single base away; this may be a read error. The rearrangement links TRBV28 to TRBJ2-5; 8 nucleotides agree with TRBD1. Germline V gene data show CDR1 as MDHEN and CDR2 as SYDVKM. The CDR3 runs 15 residues. The CDR3 protein is CASSLWDRVQETKYF. The CDR3, as DNA: TGTGCCAGCAGTTTATGGGACAGGGTTCAAGAGACCAAGTACTTC.

At least ten counts were recorded for this clonotype. The V gene is TRBV2, the J gene TRBJ1-4; D gene unclear. CDR1 SNHLY and CDR2 FYNNEI come from the germline V gene. Between the trimmed V and J ends, which lost 7 bases and 8 bases, there was a span of 11 bases. The CDR3 is 12 amino acids. CDR3 coding DNA: TGTGCCAGCAATTTGGTTCGCGAAAAACTGTTTTTT. This translates into CASNLVREKLFF.

The V and J genes are TRBV18 and TRBJ2-5; TRBD2 matches at 7 bases. V shed 5 bases, J shed 4 bases, and the junction held 10 bases outside the gene matches. The CDR3 consists of 15 residues. Germline V lookup: CDR1 KGHSH, CDR2 LQKENI. The CDR3: CASSTGLGAGETQYF. DNA of the CDR3: TGTGCCAGCTCAACCGGACTAGGCGCGGGAGAGACCCAGTACTTC.

This clonotype has a count of ten or more. This chain links TRBV11-2 with TRBJ2-7, with D perhaps given as TRBD1 or TRBD2 (7 bases each). Germline V gene sequence: CDR1 SGHAT, CDR2 FQNNGV. The CDR3 extends over 16 amino acids. The V gene lost 5 bases and the J gene lost 4 bases, with 21 bases spanning the gap. Written as DNA, the CDR3 is TGTGCCAGCAGCCCGGGGGGCGGACAGGACATATACGAGCAGTACTTC. Translating gives CASSPGGGQDIYEQYF.

In this sample, this clonotype turned up many times. The rearrangement links TRBV6-5 to TRBJ2-7, with D tentatively TRBD2 (5 bases). Trimming took 8 bases from V and 3 from J, leaving 14 bases between them. This CDR3 region has 13 residues. Looked up from germline, CDR1 is MNHEY and CDR2 is SVGAGI. Here the CDR3 DNA reads TGTGCCAGCGGCGAGGGAATCCTCTACGAGCAGTACTTC. Residues: CASGEGILYEQYF.

This clonotype occurred many times. V usage is TRBV5-6 and J usage is TRBJ1-1; perhaps TRBD1 as D (6 bases). Looked up from germline, CDR1 is SGHDT and CDR2 is YYEEEE. Trimming pared 4 bases from V and 6 bases from J, leaving 22 bases between. This CDR3 has 16 amino acids. The DNA of the CDR3 is TGTGCCAGCAGCGAGATCCGGGACAACGGTTTCGCTGAAGCTTTCTTT. Translation gives CASSEIRDNGFAEAFF.

This clonotype was detected many times. Germline and junction disagree at one end, which may indicate a read error. The chain employs TRBV20-1 and TRBJ1-1; D may be TRBD1 (6 bases). Per the germline V gene, CDR1 is DFQATT and CDR2 is SNEGSKA (reference sequence). CDR3 length equals 14 residues. CDR3 loop: CSARDRPLNTEAFF. Written as DNA, the CDR3 is TGCAGTGCAAGAGACAGGCCATTGAACACTGAAGCTTTCTTT.

The table lists this clonotype with many counts. V and J are TRBV5-1 and TRBJ1-3; 12 nucleotides agree with TRBD1. The CDR3 is 16 residues long. V dropped 6 bases and J dropped 7; count of bases not matched to a gene: 11. CDR1 and CDR2 from the germline V gene are SGHRS and YFSETQ. The DNA for the CDR3 is TGCGCCAGCACCTGGGACGGGACAGGGGGCCGCAACACCATATATTTT. Encoded protein: CASTWDGTGGRNTIYF.

This clonotype was observed at least ten times. This chain uses TRBV20-1 with TRBJ1-5, with D tentatively TRBD1 (5 bases). Germline V gene sequence: CDR1 DFQATT, CDR2 SNEGSKA (reference sequence). The CDR3 extends over 15 amino acids. V lost 3 bases, J lost 6 bases, and 18 bases lay in between. The CDR3 bases are TGCAGTGCTAGTTCCCCCAGGGAGCTGACTCAGCCCCAGCATTTT. Protein: CSASSPRELTQPQHF.